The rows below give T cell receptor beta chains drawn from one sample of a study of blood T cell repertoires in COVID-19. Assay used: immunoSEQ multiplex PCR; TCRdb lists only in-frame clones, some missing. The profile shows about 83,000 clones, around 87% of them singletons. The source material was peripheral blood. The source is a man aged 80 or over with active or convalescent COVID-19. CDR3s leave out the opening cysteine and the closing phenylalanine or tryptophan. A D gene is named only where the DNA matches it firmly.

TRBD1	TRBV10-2	ASSTGTGGIQPQH
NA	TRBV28	ASSMGGRTEAF
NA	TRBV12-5	ASGLPQTHEQF
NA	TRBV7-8	ASRPQETNEKLF
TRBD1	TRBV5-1	ASSLGTGFHGETQY
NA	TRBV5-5	ASSPQIPTDQETQY
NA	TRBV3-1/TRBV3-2	ANEATNEKLF
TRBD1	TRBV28	ASSFGDRGNQPQH
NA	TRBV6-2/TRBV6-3	ASSYLAGSYNEQF
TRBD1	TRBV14	ASSPGTGAARVYGYT
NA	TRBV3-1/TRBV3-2	ASSQLRGNGKLF
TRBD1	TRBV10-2	ASKTGQAGNSPLH
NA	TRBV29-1	SVERVNTEAF
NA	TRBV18	ASSPQGTYNEQF
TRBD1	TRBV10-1	ASSESDRVHAAQY
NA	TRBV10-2	ASGPGDTEAF
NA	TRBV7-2	ASSNGGYSEKLF
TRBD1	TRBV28	ASSELQPGQGFGYT
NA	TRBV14	ASSHRGAYNEQF
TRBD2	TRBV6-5	ASSYGTSADTQY
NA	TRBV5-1	ASSLDGVAGYT
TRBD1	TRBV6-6	ASSTGTAKNIQY
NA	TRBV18	ASSQGRDTTGSTDTQY
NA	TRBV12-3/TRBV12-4	ASLTGSGNTIY
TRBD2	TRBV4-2	ASSHATSGGYNEQF
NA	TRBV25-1	ASTWGVRSPLH